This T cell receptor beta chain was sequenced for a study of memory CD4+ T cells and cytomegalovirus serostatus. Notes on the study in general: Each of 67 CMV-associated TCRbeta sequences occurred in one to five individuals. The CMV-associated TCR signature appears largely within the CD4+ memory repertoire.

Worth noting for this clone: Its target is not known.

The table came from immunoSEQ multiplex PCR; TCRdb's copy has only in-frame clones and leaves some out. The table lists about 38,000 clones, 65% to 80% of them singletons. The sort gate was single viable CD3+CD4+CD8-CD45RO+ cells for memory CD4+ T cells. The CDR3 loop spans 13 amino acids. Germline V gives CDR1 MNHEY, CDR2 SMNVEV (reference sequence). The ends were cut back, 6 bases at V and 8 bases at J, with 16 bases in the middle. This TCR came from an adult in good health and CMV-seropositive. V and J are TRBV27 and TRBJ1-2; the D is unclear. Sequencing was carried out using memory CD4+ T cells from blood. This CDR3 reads CASSSLSGGGYTF. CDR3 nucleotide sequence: TGTGCCAGCAGCTCCCTCAGCGGCGGCGGCTACACCTTC.